This T cell receptor beta chain derives from a study of T cell changes during pregnancy in multiple sclerosis. The ends were cut back, 2 bases at V and 7 bases at J, with 14 bases in the middle. The germline gives CDR1 MNHEY, CDR2 SVGAGI. The CDR3 covers 15 residues. Profiled with immunoSEQ multiplex PCR; TCRdb holds only in-frame clones, not every one. The table shows 56,000 or so clones, with roughly 92% occurring only once. The sample here was CD4+ T cells from peripheral blood mononuclear cells, taken in the third trimester of pregnancy. The receptor was derived from a female donor with multiple sclerosis, enrolled in a pregnancy study. V and J are TRBV6-5 and TRBJ2-2, with D possibly being TRBD1 (5 bases). The CDR3: CASSYAIGAGGELFF. CDR3 nucleotide sequence: TGTGCCAGCAGTTACGCTATAGGGGCCGGCGGGGAGCTGTTTTTT.